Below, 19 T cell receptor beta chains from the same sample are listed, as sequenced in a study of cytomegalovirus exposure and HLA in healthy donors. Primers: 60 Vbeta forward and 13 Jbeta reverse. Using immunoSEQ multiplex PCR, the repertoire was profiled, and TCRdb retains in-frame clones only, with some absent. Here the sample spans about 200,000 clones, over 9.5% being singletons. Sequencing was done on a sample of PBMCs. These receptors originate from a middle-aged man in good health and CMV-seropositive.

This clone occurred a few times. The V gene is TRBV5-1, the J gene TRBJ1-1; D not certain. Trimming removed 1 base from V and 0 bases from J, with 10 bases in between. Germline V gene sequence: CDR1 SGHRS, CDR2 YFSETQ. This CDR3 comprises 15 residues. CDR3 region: CASSLMQSVNTEAFF. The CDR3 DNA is TGCGCCAGCAGCTTGATGCAGTCTGTGAACACTGAAGCTTTCTTT.

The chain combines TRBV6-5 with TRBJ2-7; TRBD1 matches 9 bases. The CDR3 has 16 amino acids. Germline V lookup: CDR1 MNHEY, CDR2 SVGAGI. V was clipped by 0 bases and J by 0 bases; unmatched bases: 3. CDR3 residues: CASSYSDRGFSYEQYF. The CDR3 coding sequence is TGTGCCAGCAGTTACTCTGACAGGGGGTTCTCCTACGAGCAGTACTTC.

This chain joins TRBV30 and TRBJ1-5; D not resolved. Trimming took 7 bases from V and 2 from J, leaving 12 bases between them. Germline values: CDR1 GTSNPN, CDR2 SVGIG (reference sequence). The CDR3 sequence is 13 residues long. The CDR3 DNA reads TGTGCCTACAGTACAGCTGGCAATCAGCCCCAGCATTTT. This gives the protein CAYSTAGNQPQHF.

Written as DNA, the CDR3 is TGTGCCAGTGCGCAGGGGGCGAGGAGCAATCAGCCCCAGCATTTT. Translating it yields CASAQGARSNQPQHF. The chain carries TRBV19 and TRBJ1-5; TRBD1 aligns across 8 bases. The V segment lost 8 bases and the J segment 1 base; nucleotides outside the gene matches: 7. This CDR3 contains 15 residues. The V gene's germline CDR1 is LNHDA and CDR2 SQIVND (reference sequence). The variable domain in full, completed from reference TRBV19 and TRBJ1-5, reads DGGITQSPKYLFRKEGQNVTLSCEQNLNHDAMYWYRQDPGQGLRLIYYSQIVNDFQKGDIAEGYSVSREKKESFPLTVTSAQKNPTAFYLCASAQGARSNQPQHFGDGTRLSIL.

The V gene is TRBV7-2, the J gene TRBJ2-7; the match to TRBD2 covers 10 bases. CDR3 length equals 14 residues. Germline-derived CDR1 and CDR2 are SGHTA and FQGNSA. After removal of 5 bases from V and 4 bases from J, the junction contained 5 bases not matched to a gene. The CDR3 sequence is CASSLSGGPYEQYF. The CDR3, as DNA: TGTGCCAGCAGCCTTAGCGGGGGGCCTTACGAGCAGTACTTC. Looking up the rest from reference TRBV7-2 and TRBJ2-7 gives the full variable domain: GAGVSQSPSNKVTEKGKDVELRCDPISGHTALYWYRQSLGQGLEFLIYFQGNSAPDKSGLPSDRFSAERTGGSVSTLTIQRTQQEDSAVYLCASSLSGGPYEQYFGPGTRLTVT.

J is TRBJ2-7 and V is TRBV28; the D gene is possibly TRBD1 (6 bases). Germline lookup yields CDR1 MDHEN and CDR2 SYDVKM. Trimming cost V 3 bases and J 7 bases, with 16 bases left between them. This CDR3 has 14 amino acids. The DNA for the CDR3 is TGTGCCAGCAGTTTGACAGGCGTCCTAAGTGAGCAGTACTTC. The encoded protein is CASSLTGVLSEQYF. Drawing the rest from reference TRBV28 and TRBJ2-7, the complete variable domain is DVKVTQSSRYLVKRTGEKVFLECVQDMDHENMFWYRQDPGLGLRLIYFSYDVKMKEKGDIPEGYSVSREKKERFSLILESASTNQTSMYLCASSLTGVLSEQYFGPGTRLTVT.

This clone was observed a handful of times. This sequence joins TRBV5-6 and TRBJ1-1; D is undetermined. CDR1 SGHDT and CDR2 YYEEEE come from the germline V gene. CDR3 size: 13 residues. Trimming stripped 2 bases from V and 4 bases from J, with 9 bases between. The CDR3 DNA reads TGTGCCAGCAGCTTCGGGGAGAGCACTGAAGCTTTCTTT. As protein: CASSFGESTEAFF.

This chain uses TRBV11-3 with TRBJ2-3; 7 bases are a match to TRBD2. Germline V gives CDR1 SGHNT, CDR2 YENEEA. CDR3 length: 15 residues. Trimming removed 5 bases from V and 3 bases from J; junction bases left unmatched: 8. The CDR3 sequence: CASSVAGGSTDTQYF. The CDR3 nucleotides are TGTGCCAGCAGCGTCGCCGGGGGGAGTACAGATACGCAGTATTTT.

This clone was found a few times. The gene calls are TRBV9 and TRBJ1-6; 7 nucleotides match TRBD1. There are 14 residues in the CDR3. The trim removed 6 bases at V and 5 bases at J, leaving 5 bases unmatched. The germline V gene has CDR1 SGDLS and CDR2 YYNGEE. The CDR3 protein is CASNRDSNNSPLHF. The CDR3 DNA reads TGTGCCAGCAACCGGGACAGCAATAATTCACCCCTCCACTTT.

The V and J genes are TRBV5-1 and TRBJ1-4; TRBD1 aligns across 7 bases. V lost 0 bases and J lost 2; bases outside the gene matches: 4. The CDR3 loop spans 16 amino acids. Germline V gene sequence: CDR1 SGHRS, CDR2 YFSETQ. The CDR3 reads CASSLAGQVTNEKLFF. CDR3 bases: TGCGCCAGCAGCTTGGCCGGACAGGTGACTAATGAAAAACTGTTTTTT.

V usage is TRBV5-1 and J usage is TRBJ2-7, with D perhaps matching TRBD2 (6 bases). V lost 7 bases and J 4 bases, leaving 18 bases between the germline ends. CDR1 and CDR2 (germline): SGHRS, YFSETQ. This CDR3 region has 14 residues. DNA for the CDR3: TGCGCCAGCTCCTCAGGCGTCCGGGGGTACGAGCAGTACTTC. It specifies CASSSGVRGYEQYF.

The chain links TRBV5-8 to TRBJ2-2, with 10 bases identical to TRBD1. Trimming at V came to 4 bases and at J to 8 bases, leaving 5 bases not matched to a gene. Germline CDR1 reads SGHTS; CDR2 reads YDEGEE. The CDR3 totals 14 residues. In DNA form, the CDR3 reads TGTGCCAGCAGCCGACAGGGGGCGACTGGGGAGCTGTTTTTT. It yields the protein CASSRQGATGELFF. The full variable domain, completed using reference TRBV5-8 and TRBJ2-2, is EAGVTQSPTHLIKTRGQQATLRCSPISGHTSVYWYQQALGLGLQFLLWYDEGEERNRGNFPPRFSGRQFPNYSSELNVNALELEDSALYLCASSRQGATGELFFGEGSRLTVL.

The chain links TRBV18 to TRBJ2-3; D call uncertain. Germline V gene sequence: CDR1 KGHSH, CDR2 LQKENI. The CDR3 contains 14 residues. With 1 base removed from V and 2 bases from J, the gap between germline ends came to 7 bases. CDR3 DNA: TGTGCCAGCTCACCACTCCAGTCCACAGATACGCAGTATTTT. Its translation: CASSPLQSTDTQYF.

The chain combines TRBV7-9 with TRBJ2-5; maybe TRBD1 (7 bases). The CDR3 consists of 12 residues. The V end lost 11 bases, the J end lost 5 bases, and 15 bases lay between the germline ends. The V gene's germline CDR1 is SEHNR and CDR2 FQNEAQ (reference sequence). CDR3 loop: CAEEGAGETQYF. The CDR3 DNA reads TGTGCCGAGGAGGGGGCTGGGGAGACCCAGTACTTC. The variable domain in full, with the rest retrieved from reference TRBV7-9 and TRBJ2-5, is DTGVSQNPRHKITKRGQNVTFRCDPISEHNRLYWYRQTLGQGPEFLTYFQNEAQLEKSRLLSDRFSAERPKGSFSTLEIQRTEQGDSAMYLCAEEGAGETQYFGPGTRLLVL.

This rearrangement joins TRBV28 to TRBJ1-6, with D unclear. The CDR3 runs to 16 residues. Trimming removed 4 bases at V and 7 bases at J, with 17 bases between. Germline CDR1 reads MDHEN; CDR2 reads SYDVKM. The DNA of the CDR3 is TGTGCCAGCAGTTCCCACGCGGGATCGGGAAATTCACCCCTCCACTTT. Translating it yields CASSSHAGSGNSPLHF.

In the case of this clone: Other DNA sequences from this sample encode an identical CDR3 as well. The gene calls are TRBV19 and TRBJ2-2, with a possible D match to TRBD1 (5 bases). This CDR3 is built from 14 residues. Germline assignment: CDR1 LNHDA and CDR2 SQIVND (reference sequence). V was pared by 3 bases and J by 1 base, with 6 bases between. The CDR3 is CASSIGQNTGELFF. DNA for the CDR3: TGTGCCAGTAGTATCGGACAGAACACCGGGGAGCTGTTTTTT.

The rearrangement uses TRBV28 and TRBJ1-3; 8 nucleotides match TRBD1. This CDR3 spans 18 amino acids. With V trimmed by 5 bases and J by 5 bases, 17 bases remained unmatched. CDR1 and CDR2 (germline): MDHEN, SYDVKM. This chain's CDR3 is CASSPSRQGRVFRNTIYF. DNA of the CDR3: TGTGCCAGCAGTCCCTCACGACAGGGGCGCGTTTTTAGAAACACCATATATTTT. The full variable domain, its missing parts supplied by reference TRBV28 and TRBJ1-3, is DVKVTQSSRYLVKRTGEKVFLECVQDMDHENMFWYRQDPGLGLRLIYFSYDVKMKEKGDIPEGYSVSREKKERFSLILESASTNQTSMYLCASSPSRQGRVFRNTIYFGEGSWLTVV.

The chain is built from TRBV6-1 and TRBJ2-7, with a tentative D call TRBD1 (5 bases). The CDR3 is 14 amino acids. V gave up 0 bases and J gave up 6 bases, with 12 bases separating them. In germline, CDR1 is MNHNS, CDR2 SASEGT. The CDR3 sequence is CASSEARTTAEQYV. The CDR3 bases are TGTGCCAGCAGTGAAGCGCGGACAACGGCCGAGCAGTACGTC.

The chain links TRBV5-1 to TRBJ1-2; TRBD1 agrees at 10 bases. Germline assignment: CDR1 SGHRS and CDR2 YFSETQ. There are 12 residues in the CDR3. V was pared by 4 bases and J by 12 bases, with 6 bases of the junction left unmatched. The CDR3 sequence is CASSLDRGRDTF. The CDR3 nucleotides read TGCGCCAGCAGCCTTGACAGGGGGCGCGACACCTTC.